What follows is one T cell receptor (beta chain) and its context. Its antigen is undetermined. The PCR made use of 60 Vbeta and 13 Jbeta primers. Produced via immunoSEQ multiplex PCR; TCRdb's table is partial and in-frame only. The data hold about 76,000 clones, with more than 65% observed a single time. The data are from a study of cytomegalovirus exposure and HLA in healthy donors. This CDR3 has 15 residues. With V trimmed by 4 bases and J by 1 base, 6 bases remained unmatched. Germline V gives CDR1 MNHEY, CDR2 SVGAGI. Study-wide findings and caveats: The study listed some 160 cytomegalovirus-associated TCR beta chains. Follow-up analysis found HLA locus-dependent TCR association rates, highest for DRB1 and lowest for HLA-C. TCR beta V segments were, for the most part, productive about 87% or about 30% of the time in an earlier analysis. Some segments of the V type, notably TRBV6-2 and TRBV6-3, were excluded as indistinguishable.

V usage is TRBV6-5 and J usage is TRBJ2-7, with 8 bases lining up with TRBD1. The material sequenced was PBMCs. The receptor was isolated from a woman aged 40 to 50 in good health and CMV-seropositive. CDR3 protein: CASSSPGTGSYEQYF. CDR3 coding DNA: TGTGCCAGCAGTTCCCCCGGGACAGGATCCTACGAGCAGTACTTC.